This T cell receptor (beta chain) came from a study of control samples from healthy donors and cancer patients. Clones were sequenced by immunoSEQ multiplex PCR, and TCRdb holds only the in-frame ones, with some missing. The repertoire holds roughly 130,000 clones, 90% seen once, with less than 2.5% in the top ten. The germline V and J ends were trimmed by 0 bases and 1 base, with 7 bases remaining between them. This CDR3 spans 15 amino acids. CDR1 ENHRY and CDR2 SYGVKD come from the germline V gene. V usage is TRBV10-3 and J usage is TRBJ1-5, with a possible D match to TRBD1 (5 bases). The material sequenced was blood. The TCR originated in a young man in good health. The CDR3 DNA follows: TGTGCCATCAGTGAGTCCGGGGGGAGCAATCAGCCCCAGCATTTT. Amino acids: CAISESGGSNQPQHF.